This T cell receptor beta chain was found in a study of blood T cell repertoires in COVID-19. Study-level information: Some COVID-19 samples were acute and others convalescent; all came from the United States, Italy and Spain. Sources were T cells, B-cell-depleted T cells, or PBMCs; the material itself was cDNA or gDNA.

Authors' processing steps: Nucleated cell number was recorded as an estimate derived from reference gene primer amplification. Data came from immunoSEQ multiplex PCR; TCRdb stores just in-frame clones and leaves some out. V and J calls and clone size are copied from that table; D and trimming were computed from the DNA. The table records 250,000 to 350,000 clones, around 90% of them present only once. The CDR3 length is 16 residues. CDR1 is LGHNA, CDR2 YNFKEQ, per germline. V was clipped by 4 bases and J by 6 bases; unmatched bases: 7. The rearrangement joins TRBV4-2 to TRBJ2-3; 13 bases align to TRBD2. The receptor's source is a woman between 50 and 59 years old who had recovered from COVID-19. The source material was peripheral blood. CDR3 sequence reads: CASSPARTSGSDTQYF. The DNA of the CDR3 is TGTGCCAGCAGCCCGGCGCGGACTAGCGGGAGCGATACGCAGTATTTT.